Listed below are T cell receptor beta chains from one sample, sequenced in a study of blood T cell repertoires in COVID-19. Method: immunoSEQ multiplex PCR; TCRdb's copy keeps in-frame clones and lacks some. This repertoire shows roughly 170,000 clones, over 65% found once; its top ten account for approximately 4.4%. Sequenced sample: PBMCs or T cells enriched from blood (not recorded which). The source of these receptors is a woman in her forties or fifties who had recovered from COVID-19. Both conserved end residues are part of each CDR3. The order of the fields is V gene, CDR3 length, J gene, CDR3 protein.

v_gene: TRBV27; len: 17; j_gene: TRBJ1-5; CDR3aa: CASSLSGQGRGRWPQHF
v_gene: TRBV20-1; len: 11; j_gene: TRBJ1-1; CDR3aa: CSARAYTEAFF
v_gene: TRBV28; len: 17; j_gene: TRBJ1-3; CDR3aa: CASSLSSDRGPGNTIYF
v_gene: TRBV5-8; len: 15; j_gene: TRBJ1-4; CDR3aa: CASSLGTGSKEKLFF
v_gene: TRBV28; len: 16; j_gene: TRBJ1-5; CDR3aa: CASRIPGTGRNQPQHF
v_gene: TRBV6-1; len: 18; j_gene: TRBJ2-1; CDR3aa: CASSEALGLAGRLDEQFF
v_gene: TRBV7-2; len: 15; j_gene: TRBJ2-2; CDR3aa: CASSSHRGNTGELFF
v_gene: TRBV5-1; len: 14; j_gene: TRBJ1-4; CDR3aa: CASRRTGAKEKLFF
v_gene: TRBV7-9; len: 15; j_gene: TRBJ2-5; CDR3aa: CASSSNSGIKETQYF
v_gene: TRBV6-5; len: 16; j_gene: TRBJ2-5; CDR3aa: CASSYSLAGNQETQYF
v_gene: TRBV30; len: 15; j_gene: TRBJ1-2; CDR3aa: CAWSVSRGTLSGYTF
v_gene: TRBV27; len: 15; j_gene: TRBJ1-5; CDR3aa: CASSLERSGGQPQHF
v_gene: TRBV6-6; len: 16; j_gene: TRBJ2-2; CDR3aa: CASSYLLAGNTGELFF
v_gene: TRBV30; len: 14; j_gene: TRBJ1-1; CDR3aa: CAWSTGLTNTEAFF
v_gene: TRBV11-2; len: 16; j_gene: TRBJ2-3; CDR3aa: CASSPGQAERTDTQYF
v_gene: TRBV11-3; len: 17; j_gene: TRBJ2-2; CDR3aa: CASSLRLAGVSPGELFF
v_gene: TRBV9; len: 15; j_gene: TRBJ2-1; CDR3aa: CASSVGGGRSNEQFF
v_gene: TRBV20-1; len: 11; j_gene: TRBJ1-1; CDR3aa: CSARVREEAFF
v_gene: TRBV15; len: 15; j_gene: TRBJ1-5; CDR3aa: CATSGAFRGDQPQHF
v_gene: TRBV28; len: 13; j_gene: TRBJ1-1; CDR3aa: CASSWDRNTEAFF
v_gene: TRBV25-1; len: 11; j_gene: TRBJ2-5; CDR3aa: CASTPGATQYF
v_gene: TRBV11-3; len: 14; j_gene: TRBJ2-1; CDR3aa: CASSSRTTYNEQFF
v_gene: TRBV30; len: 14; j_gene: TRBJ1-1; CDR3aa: CAWSVLAGLTEAFF
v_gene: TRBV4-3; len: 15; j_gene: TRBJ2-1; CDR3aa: CASSQVLADYNEQFF
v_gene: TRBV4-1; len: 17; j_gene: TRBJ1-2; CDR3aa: CASSQDRDRGPLWGYTF
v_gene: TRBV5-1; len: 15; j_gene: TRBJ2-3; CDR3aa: CASFGGGPRTDTQYF
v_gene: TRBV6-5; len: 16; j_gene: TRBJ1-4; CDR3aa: CASSYSRGEVKEKLFF
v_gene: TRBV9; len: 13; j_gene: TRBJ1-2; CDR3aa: CASSVGGIYGYTF
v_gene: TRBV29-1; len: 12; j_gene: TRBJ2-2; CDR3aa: CSVWGDTGELFF
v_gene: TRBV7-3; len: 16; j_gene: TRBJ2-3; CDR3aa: CASSLGVAGPADTQYF
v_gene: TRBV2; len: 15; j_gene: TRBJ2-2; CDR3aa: CASRDSGAGTGELFF
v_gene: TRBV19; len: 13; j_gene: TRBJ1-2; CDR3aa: CASRPGTNYGYTF
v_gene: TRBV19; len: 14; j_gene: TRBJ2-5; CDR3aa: CASSIQAGEETQYF
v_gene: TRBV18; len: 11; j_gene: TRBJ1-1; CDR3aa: CASSLDRGPFF
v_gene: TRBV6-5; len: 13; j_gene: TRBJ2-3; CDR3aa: CASSPAGPDTQYF
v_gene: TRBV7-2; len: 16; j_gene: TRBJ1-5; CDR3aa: CASSFLAGALNQPQHF
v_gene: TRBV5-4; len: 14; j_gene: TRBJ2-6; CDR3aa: CASSLDNGANVLTF
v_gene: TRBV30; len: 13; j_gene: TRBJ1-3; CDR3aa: CAWSAGNRNTIYF